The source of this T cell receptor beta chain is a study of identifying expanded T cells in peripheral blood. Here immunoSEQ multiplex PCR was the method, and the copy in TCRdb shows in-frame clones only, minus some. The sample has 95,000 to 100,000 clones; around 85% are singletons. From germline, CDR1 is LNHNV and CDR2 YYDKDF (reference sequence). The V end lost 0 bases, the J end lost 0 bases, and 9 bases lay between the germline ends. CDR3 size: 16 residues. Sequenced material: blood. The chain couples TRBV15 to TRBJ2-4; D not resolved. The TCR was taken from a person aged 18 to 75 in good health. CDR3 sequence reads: CATSRDYSLAKNIQYF. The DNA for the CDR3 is TGTGCCACCAGCAGAGATTATTCCTTAGCCAAAAACATTCAGTACTTC.